Each of the 27 T cell receptor beta chains below was sequenced from the same sample in a study of cytomegalovirus exposure and HLA in healthy donors (dated by TCRdb to 2016 to 2017). Library preparation was by the immunoSEQ multiplex PCR assay. For the multiplex PCR, a mixture combining 60 forward primers for TCR Vbeta segments and 13 reverse primers for TCR Jbeta segments was used. The immuneACCESS repertoire file appears here via TCRdb, limited to in-frame rearrangements. These files lack a portion of the clones; in checked studies, under half of the deficit traces to unresolved V genes, and the cause of the others is not known. This sample gives around 110,000 clones in total; approximately 70% of them show up just once. The top ten clonotypes cover about 1.5% of the sample. Sequenced material: PBMCs. The receptors derive from a man between 18 and 35 years old in good health and CMV-seronegative.

This chain links TRBV18 with TRBJ2-1; 8 nucleotides line up with TRBD1. After removal of 6 bases from V and 10 bases from J, the junction contained 5 bases not matched to a gene. This CDR3 is 12 amino acids long. The germline V gene encodes CDR1 KGHSH and CDR2 LQKENI. The CDR3: CASSDRVGEQFF. The DNA for the CDR3 is TGTGCCAGCTCGGACAGGGTGGGCGAGCAGTTCTTC.

The chain links TRBV13 to TRBJ1-1; D remains ambiguous. The germline V gene encodes CDR1 PRHDT and CDR2 FYEKMQ (reference sequence). The CDR3 runs to 14 residues. V was pared by 6 bases and J by 11 bases, with 22 bases between. The CDR3 DNA reads as TGTGCCAGCAGTTCAAGGACTGGTGTTTATGGGGCTTTCTTT. It encodes CASSSRTGVYGAFF. Using reference TRBV13 and TRBJ1-1 for the parts outside the CDR3, the full variable domain is AAGVIQSPRHLIKEKRETATLKCYPIPRHDTVYWYQQGPGQDPQFLISFYEKMQSDKGSIPDRFSAQQFSDYHSELNMSSLELGDSALYFCASSSRTGVYGAFFGQGTRLTVV.

This chain links TRBV6-5 with TRBJ1-1; D is unresolved. The CDR3 is 13 amino acids. Deletions cut 4 bases from V and 11 bases from J, with 17 bases between. The germline CDR1 and CDR2 sequences are MNHEY and SVGAGI. CDR3: CASSSRNLRSAFF. As DNA, the CDR3 is TGTGCCAGCAGTTCACGAAATCTGAGGTCGGCTTTCTTT.

The rearrangement uses TRBV4-2 and TRBJ1-5; D may be TRBD1 (6 bases). V lost 0 bases to trimming and J lost 6 bases, with 12 bases between them. The CDR3 contains 15 residues. Looked up from germline, CDR1 is LGHNA and CDR2 is YNFKEQ. CDR3 sequence (DNA): TGTGCCAGCAGCCAAGAAGGCAGGGGAGTTCAGCCCCAGCATTTT. As protein: CASSQEGRGVQPQHF.

The J gene is TRBJ2-7, the V gene TRBV7-2; tentative D call: TRBD1 (5 bases). The germline CDR1 and CDR2 sequences are SGHTA and FQGNSA. The V and J ends lost 4 bases and 2 bases respectively, with 12 bases between them. CDR3 length: 14 residues. The CDR3 coding sequence is TGTGCCAGCAGCTCCCGACAGTCTGCCTACGAGCAGTACTTC. Protein product: CASSSRQSAYEQYF.

CDR3: CASRPGTGRGTEAFF. The CDR3 DNA reads as TGTGCCAGCAGACCCGGGACAGGGCGAGGGACTGAAGCTTTCTTT. The chain uses TRBV6-4 and TRBJ1-1, with 9 bases fitting TRBD1. The CDR3 loop spans 15 amino acids. Unmatched junction bases numbered 10, after V lost 6 bases and J lost 5 bases. CDR1 MRHNA and CDR2 SNTAGT come from the germline V gene.

This chain joins TRBV2 and TRBJ1-5; 10 bases fit TRBD1. CDR3 length equals 15 residues. With V trimmed by 3 bases and J by 4 bases, 3 bases remained unmatched. Germline CDR1 and CDR2: SNHLY and FYNNEI. The CDR3 DNA is TGTGCCAGCAGTGAGGGACAGGGGATAAATCAGCCCCAGCATTTT. Translation: CASSEGQGINQPQHF.

V is TRBV6-5 and J is TRBJ1-2; 7 bases fit TRBD1. The CDR3 has 14 amino acids. Germline-derived CDR1 and CDR2 are MNHEY and SVGAGI. Trimming took 8 bases from V and 4 from J; bases not matched to a gene: 10. This CDR3 is CASFEGGVGYGYTF. As DNA, the CDR3 is TGTGCCAGCTTCGAAGGGGGCGTTGGCTATGGCTACACCTTC.

CDR3 in amino acids: CASSLLAGRNYGYTF. CDR3 DNA: TGTGCCAGCAGCTTGTTGGCAGGGAGGAACTATGGCTACACCTTC. The chain couples TRBV5-8 to TRBJ1-2, with D perhaps matching TRBD1 (5 bases). Germline V gene data show CDR1 as SGHTS and CDR2 as YDEGEE. Trimming pared 1 base from V and 2 bases from J, leaving 12 bases between. The CDR3 has 15 residues.

The sample holds a few counts of this clone. The chain is built from TRBV5-1 and TRBJ2-7, with D uncertain. The CDR3 extends over 12 amino acids. V shed 0 bases and J shed 4 bases, with 5 bases lying between them. Germline V CDR1 and CDR2: SGHRS, YFSETQ. CDR3 DNA sequence: TGCGCCAGCAGCTTGGCAGATTACGAGCAGTACTTC. Protein sequence: CASSLADYEQYF. The full variable domain, rest sourced from reference TRBV5-1 and TRBJ2-7, is KAGVTQTPRYLIKTRGQQVTLSCSPISGHRSVSWYQQTPGQGLQFLFEYFSETQRNKGNFPGRFSGRQFSNSRSEMNVSTLELGDSALYLCASSLADYEQYFGPGTRLTVT.

The CDR3 is CASSLQGAHHNEQFF. CDR3 bases: TGTGCCAGCAGCCTCCAGGGGGCCCACCACAATGAGCAGTTCTTC. V usage is TRBV7-8 and J usage is TRBJ2-1, with 8 bases fitting TRBD1. Germline V lookup: CDR1 SGHVS, CDR2 FQNEAQ. This CDR3 contains 15 residues. J gave up 5 bases and V 5 bases, and 8 bases lay outside the gene matches.

The chain employs TRBV14 and TRBJ2-4; TRBD2 matches at 12 bases. Germline values: CDR1 SGHDN, CDR2 FVKESK. V lost 3 bases, J lost 0 bases, and 6 bases stayed unmatched. The CDR3 has 18 residues. CDR3 nucleotides: TGTGCCAGCAGCCACGGGACTAGCGGGTTACTAGCCAAAAACATTCAGTACTTC. Translating gives CASSHGTSGLLAKNIQYF.

In its sample, this clone was seen a few times. V and J are TRBV4-1 and TRBJ2-1; D unclear. V was cut by 4 bases and J by 0 bases, with 7 bases left in between. This CDR3 is built from 14 residues. Germline values: CDR1 MGHRA, CDR2 YSYEKL. Written as DNA, the CDR3 is TGCGCCAGCAGCCCCCTTAACTCCTACAATGAGCAGTTCTTC. Its translation: CASSPLNSYNEQFF.

This clone appeared a few times. This rearrangement joins TRBV28 to TRBJ1-2; D uncertain. Germline assignment: CDR1 MDHEN and CDR2 SYDVKM. V gave up 6 bases and J gave up 10 bases, with 18 bases separating them. This CDR3 spans 13 amino acids. CDR3 protein: CASSDFSRVDYTF. The CDR3 DNA reads as TGTGCCAGCAGCGATTTTAGTCGGGTTGACTACACCTTC.

The rearrangement joins TRBV6-4 to TRBJ2-3; 11 nucleotides align to TRBD2. The germline CDR1 and CDR2 sequences are MRHNA and SNTAGT. This CDR3 is 15 amino acids long. Germline trimming cut 3 bases from V and 7 bases from J; bases unmatched to any gene: 6. In DNA, the CDR3 is TGTGCCAGCAGTGATTCTAGCGGGGGGCATAATACGCAGTATTTT. This encodes CASSDSSGGHNTQYF.

The chain combines TRBV6-1 with TRBJ1-2; D gene unclear. Germline CDR1 is MNHNS and CDR2 is SASEGT. V was clipped by 0 bases and J by 7 bases, with 9 bases between them. The CDR3 length is 13 residues. The CDR3 nucleotides read TGTGCCAGCAGTGAAGCGCGGGTCTCTGGCTACACCTTC. Amino acids: CASSEARVSGYTF.

The CDR3 spells CASSSDRNPPDTQYF. The CDR3, as DNA: TGTGCCAGCAGCTCCGACAGGAATCCCCCAGATACGCAGTATTTT. The V gene is TRBV7-2, the J gene TRBJ2-3; possibly TRBD1 for D (6 bases). Trimming stripped 4 bases from V and 4 bases from J, with 15 bases between. The germline V gene encodes CDR1 SGHTA and CDR2 FQGNSA. The CDR3 has 15 residues.

This chain joins TRBV6-5 and TRBJ2-2; maybe TRBD2 (6 bases). The CDR3 has 16 residues. In germline, CDR1 is MNHEY, CDR2 SVGAGI. V lost 2 bases, J lost 0 bases, and 10 bases lay in between. The CDR3, as DNA: TGTGCCAGCAGTTACGGGAGGTCCCCGAACACCGGGGAGCTGTTTTTT. Its protein product is CASSYGRSPNTGELFF.

The chain couples TRBV19 to TRBJ2-5, with 8 bases identical to TRBD1. With 3 bases clipped from V and 5 bases from J, the junction kept 23 bases outside the gene matches. CDR1 LNHDA and CDR2 SQIVND come from the germline V gene (reference sequence). The CDR3 extends over 20 amino acids. CDR3 sequence reads: CASSMRAPTRTGSWGETQYF. CDR3 nucleotides: TGTGCCAGTAGTATGAGGGCTCCAACACGGACAGGGAGCTGGGGGGAGACCCAGTACTTC.

This rearrangement joins TRBV6-1 to TRBJ2-3; D unclear. This CDR3 has 12 residues. Germline lookup yields CDR1 MNHNS and CDR2 SASEGT. V was trimmed by 8 bases and J by 1 base, leaving 7 bases between them. DNA for the CDR3: TGTGCCAGCGGCTTTGGCACAGATACGCAGTATTTT. Its protein is CASGFGTDTQYF.

The genes are TRBV10-1 and TRBJ2-1, with D possibly TRBD2 on 6 matching bases. The CDR3 has 16 residues. Per the germline V gene, CDR1 is WNHNN and CDR2 is SYGVQD (reference sequence). Trimming stripped 6 bases from V and 1 base from J, with 16 bases between. The CDR3 sequence is CASSPGTSFSYNEQFF. CDR3 coding DNA: TGCGCCAGCAGCCCCGGGACTTCCTTTTCCTACAATGAGCAGTTCTTC.

This clone was seen more than once but under ten times. The gene calls are TRBV25-1 and TRBJ2-2; weak D call: TRBD1 (5 bases). CDR3 size: 17 residues. V was shortened by 1 base and J by 0 bases, with 12 bases between the two germline ends. Per germline, CDR1 MGHDK and CDR2 SYGVNS. This chain's CDR3 is CASSESPGNPNTGELFF. DNA for the CDR3: TGTGCCAGCAGTGAATCCCCAGGGAACCCGAACACCGGGGAGCTGTTTTTT. Variable domain in full (rest from reference TRBV25-1 and TRBJ2-2): EADIYQTPRYLVIGTGKKITLECSQTMGHDKMYWYQQDPGMELHLIHYSYGVNSTEKGDLSSESTVSRIRTEHFPLTLESARPSHTSQYLCASSESPGNPNTGELFFGEGSRLTVL.

The rearrangement links TRBV19 to TRBJ1-1; TRBD1 matches at 7 bases. The CDR3 is 15 amino acids. Trimming removed 4 bases from V and 2 bases from J; junction bases left unmatched: 7. Germline V gene lookup returns CDR1 LNHDA and CDR2 SQIVND (reference sequence). CDR3 protein: CASSKLTGFNTEAFF. The CDR3 DNA reads TGTGCCAGTAGTAAGTTGACAGGGTTCAACACTGAAGCTTTCTTT.

This clone occurred once. The J gene is TRBJ1-4, the V gene TRBV5-6, with D perhaps matching TRBD1 (6 bases). In germline, CDR1 is SGHDT, CDR2 YYEEEE. The CDR3 covers 14 residues. V was cut by 0 bases and J by 8 bases, with 11 bases left in between. The CDR3 nucleotides are TGTGCCAGCAGCTTGGCACAGGGCGGCGAAAAACTGTTTTTT. Its protein is CASSLAQGGEKLFF.

This clone was seen a few times. V usage is TRBV5-4 and J usage is TRBJ2-7, with 7 bases lining up with TRBD1. Trimming at V came to 4 bases and at J to 0 bases, leaving 7 bases not matched to a gene. The germline V gene has CDR1 SGHNT and CDR2 YYREEE (reference sequence). CDR3 size: 15 residues. CDR3 protein: CASSPSTGISYEQYF. The CDR3 region has the DNA TGTGCCAGCAGCCCATCGACAGGGATCTCCTACGAGCAGTACTTC.

The rearrangement uses TRBV18 and TRBJ2-7, with 7 bases matching TRBD2. CDR1 and CDR2 from the germline V gene are KGHSH and LQKENI. The CDR3 totals 16 residues. With 2 bases clipped from V and 2 bases from J, the junction kept 9 bases outside the gene matches. This CDR3 is CASSPMGGFSTYEQYF. As DNA, the CDR3 is TGTGCCAGCTCACCAATGGGGGGGTTTAGCACCTACGAGCAGTACTTC.

The chain uses TRBV5-6 and TRBJ1-5; D gene ambiguous. Trimming removed 2 bases at V and 0 bases at J, with 12 bases between. CDR3 size: 16 residues. From germline, CDR1 is SGHDT and CDR2 YYEEEE. CDR3 residues: CASSFSYGNSNQPQHF. The DNA for the CDR3 is TGTGCCAGCAGCTTCTCTTACGGGAATAGCAATCAGCCCCAGCATTTT.